These T cell receptor beta chains were read from a single sample in a study of T cell repertoires and HLA-DP antigens. The protocol was immunoSEQ multiplex PCR, while the TCRdb copy is restricted to in-frame clones and leaves out a portion. The sample carries some 110,000 clones, 80% to 95% recorded once. These receptors have no identified antigens. The specimen was CD4+ T cells from PBMCs. All receptors derive from a woman younger than 35 in good health and CMV-seronegative. Each CDR3 is given with its conserved first and last residue. The order of the fields is D gene, V gene, J gene, clone size, CDR3 length, CDR3 protein, CDR3 DNA. A D gene is named only where the DNA matches it firmly. Clone sizes are given selectively: once, few, many, or a class where the clone is expanded.

TRBD2,TRBV5-1,TRBJ2-3,NA,14,CASSRTSGGARLDF,TGCGCCAGCAGCCGAACTAGCGGGGGGGCCCGTCTGGATTTT
TRBD1,TRBV7-2,TRBJ1-3,once,14,CASSPTGYGNTIYF,TGTGCCAGCAGCCCGACAGGGTACGGAAACACCATATATTTT
TRBD1,TRBV16,TRBJ1-1,NA,14,CASSQGQGDTEAFF,TGTGCCAGCAGCCAAGGACAGGGGGACACTGAAGCTTTCTTT
NA,TRBV20-1,TRBJ1-2,NA,11,CSAFEDKRYTF,TGCAGTGCCTTCGAGGACAAGCGCTACACCTTC
NA,TRBV5-1,TRBJ2-5,NA,14,CASTPGMSQETQYF,TGCGCCAGCACCCCGGGGATGAGCCAGGAGACCCAGTACTTC
TRBD1,TRBV27,TRBJ1-5,NA,15,CASSSLGQSNQPQHF,TGTGCCAGCAGTTCACTGGGACAGAGCAATCAGCCCCAGCATTTT
NA,TRBV6-5,TRBJ2-3,NA,14,CASSYAGRTDTQYF,TGTGCCAGCAGTTACGCAGGGAGGACAGATACGCAGTATTTT
TRBD1,TRBV25-1,TRBJ1-6,NA,15,CASTETQGDNSPLHF,TGTGCCAGCACCGAAACCCAGGGGGATAATTCACCCCTCCACTTT
NA,TRBV19,TRBJ2-1,NA,15,CATKTGGGVYNEQFF,TGTGCCACCAAAACAGGTGGGGGAGTTTACAATGAGCAGTTCTTC
NA,TRBV7-9,TRBJ1-1,NA,15,CASSLNRVMNTEAFF,TGTGCCAGCAGCTTAAACAGGGTTATGAACACTGAAGCTTTCTTT
NA,TRBV9,TRBJ1-3,NA,15,CASSPFRSSGNTIYF,TGTGCCAGCAGCCCCTTCAGGTCCTCTGGAAACACCATATATTTT
NA,TRBV7-2,TRBJ1-2,NA,14,CASSLNPGTYGYTF,TGTGCCAGCAGCTTAAATCCGGGTACCTATGGCTACACCTTC
TRBD1,TRBV19,TRBJ2-1,NA,16,CASSKPRGQGTNEQFF,TGTGCCAGTAGTAAACCGCGGGGACAGGGTACTAATGAGCAGTTCTTC
NA,TRBV7-2,TRBJ1-6,NA,14,CASSPDRNRSPLHF,TGTGCCAGCAGCCCCGACAGGAACAGGTCACCCCTCCACTTT
NA,TRBV11-2,TRBJ2-1,NA,14,CASSLESGPNEQFF,TGTGCCAGCAGCTTAGAGTCAGGACCCAATGAGCAGTTCTTC
NA,TRBV21-1,TRBJ2-7,NA,15,CASSARQGGSYEQYF,TGTGCCAGCAGCGCCCGACAGGGTGGCTCCTACGAGCAGTACTTC
TRBD2,TRBV6-6,TRBJ2-1,NA,14,CASSRGGSYNEQFF,TGTGCCAGCAGTCGGGGGGGCTCCTACAATGAGCAGTTCTTC
TRBD1,TRBV7-9,TRBJ1-4,NA,16,CASSPGTGATNEKLFF,TGTGCCAGCAGCCCCGGGACAGGGGCAACTAATGAAAAACTGTTTTTT
NA,TRBV28,TRBJ2-1,NA,14,CASSSPQRYNEQFF,TGTGCCAGCAGTTCCCCTCAGCGGTACAATGAGCAGTTCTTC
NA,TRBV10-3,TRBJ1-5,NA,13,CAISAQGYQPQHF,TGTGCCATCAGTGCGCAGGGCTATCAGCCCCAGCATTTT
TRBD1,TRBV9,TRBJ1-4,NA,19,CASSTAGGLTPATNEKLFF,TGTGCCAGCAGTACGGCAGGGGGCCTAACGCCTGCAACTAATGAAAAACTGTTTTTT
NA,TRBV7-6,TRBJ2-5,NA,15,CASSLGTVSGETQYF,TGTGCCAGCAGCTTAGGGACAGTCTCGGGGGAGACCCAGTACTTC
NA,TRBV10-3,TRBJ1-1,NA,15,CAISESIGYYTEAFF,TGTGCCATCAGTGAGTCGATAGGGTACTACACTGAAGCTTTCTTT
TRBD1,TRBV9,TRBJ2-7,NA,14,CASSKDRDHYEQYF,TGTGCCAGCAGCAAAGACAGGGATCACTACGAGCAGTACTTC
NA,TRBV27,TRBJ2-2,NA,15,CASSYGGSSGGELFF,TGTGCCAGCAGTTATGGGGGATCTTCTGGCGGGGAGCTGTTTTTT
NA,TRBV10-3,TRBJ1-3,NA,14,CAISEVGPGNTIYF,TGTGCCATCAGTGAGGTGGGACCGGGAAACACCATATATTTT
TRBD1,TRBV7-9,TRBJ1-2,NA,14,CASSGRDSYYGYTF,TGTGCCAGCAGCGGGCGGGACAGTTACTATGGCTACACCTTC
NA,TRBV25-1,TRBJ2-1,NA,14,CASSSAGVRNEQFF,TGTGCCAGCAGTTCGGCAGGGGTGAGGAATGAGCAGTTCTTC
NA,TRBV10-3,TRBJ1-1,NA,13,CAISEGGNTEAFF,TGTGCCATCAGTGAGGGCGGGAACACTGAAGCTTTCTTT
TRBD2,TRBV6-4,TRBJ2-7,NA,15,CASSRQAGTSYEQYF,TGTGCCAGCAGTAGGCAAGCGGGGACCTCCTACGAGCAGTACTTC
NA,TRBV5-6,TRBJ2-3,NA,14,CASSPRQTADTQYF,TGTGCCAGCAGCCCCCGACAGACCGCAGATACGCAGTATTTT
NA,TRBV7-9,TRBJ1-4,NA,15,CASSLDGATNEKLFF,TGTGCCAGCAGCTTAGACGGGGCAACTAATGAAAAACTGTTTTTT
NA,TRBV7-8,TRBJ1-1,NA,12,CASTEGRTEAFF,TGTGCCAGCACCGAAGGAAGAACTGAAGCTTTCTTT
TRBD2,TRBV5-1,TRBJ2-5,NA,16,CASSLPSGGAAETQYF,TGCGCCAGCAGCTTGCCTAGCGGGGGGGCAGCAGAGACCCAGTACTTC
TRBD1,TRBV19,TRBJ2-2,NA,16,CASSRGPTGRTGELFF,TGTGCCAGTAGTAGAGGGCCGACAGGGCGGACCGGGGAGCTGTTTTTT
NA,TRBV10-2,TRBJ2-1,NA,18,CASSEPIRGGMGYNEQFF,TGCGCCAGCAGTGAGCCCATTCGAGGGGGGATGGGGTACAATGAGCAGTTCTTC
TRBD1,TRBV18,TRBJ1-1,NA,14,CASSRQGKNTEAFF,TGTGCCAGCTCGCGACAGGGGAAGAACACTGAAGCTTTCTTT
NA,TRBV11-2,TRBJ2-3,NA,15,CASSLRDPKTDTQYF,TGTGCCAGCAGCTTACGAGACCCGAAAACAGATACGCAGTATTTT
TRBD1,TRBV15,TRBJ1-1,few,16,CATSPVWGQGRAEAFF,TGTGCCACCAGCCCTGTTTGGGGACAGGGGCGCGCTGAAGCTTTCTTT
NA,TRBV5-4,TRBJ2-3,NA,14,CASSFLGEADTQYF,TGTGCCAGCAGCTTCCTCGGCGAGGCAGATACGCAGTATTTT
TRBD2,TRBV25-1,TRBJ2-3,NA,16,CASRSTSGGAGDTQYF,TGTGCCAGCCGATCTACTAGCGGGGGGGCGGGAGATACGCAGTATTTT
NA,TRBV7-7,TRBJ1-5,NA,13,CASSLDRNQPQHF,TGTGCTAGCAGCTTAGACAGGAATCAGCCCCAGCATTTT
NA,TRBV7-2,TRBJ2-1,NA,15,CASSQTGRKGDEQFF,TGTGCCAGCAGCCAGACAGGCCGAAAAGGGGATGAGCAGTTCTTC
TRBD2,TRBV7-2,TRBJ2-7,NA,15,CASSFGTSGSYEQYF,TGTGCCAGCAGCTTCGGGACTAGCGGGAGCTACGAGCAGTACTTC
NA,TRBV2,TRBJ2-3,once,13,CASDRTSTDTQYF,TGTGCCAGTGACAGGACAAGCACAGATACGCAGTATTTT
NA,TRBV11-1,TRBJ1-2,NA,13,CASSLAGGSGYTF,TGTGCCAGCAGCTTAGCCGGCGGCAGCGGCTACACCTTC
TRBD1,TRBV18,TRBJ1-1,NA,14,CASSTVRGLSEAFF,TGTGCCAGCTCCACGGTGAGGGGGCTTAGTGAAGCTTTCTTT
NA,TRBV5-1,TRBJ1-4,NA,14,CASSLQGAGEKLFF,TGCGCCAGCAGCTTGCAAGGGGCGGGTGAAAAACTGTTTTTT
NA,TRBV28,TRBJ2-2,NA,12,CASSFVGGELFF,TGTGCCAGCAGTTTTGTGGGCGGGGAGCTGTTTTTT
TRBD1,TRBV28,TRBJ1-2,NA,15,CASSFYRGVNYGYTF,TGTGCCAGCAGTTTCTACAGGGGGGTGAACTATGGCTACACCTTC
NA,TRBV7-3,TRBJ2-5,NA,15,CASSLTPGAQETQYF,TGTGCCAGCAGTTTGACCCCGGGGGCCCAAGAGACCCAGTACTTC
TRBD1,TRBV18,TRBJ2-2,NA,16,CASSPRQGGDTGELFF,TGTGCCAGCTCACCACGACAGGGTGGGGACACCGGGGAGCTGTTTTTT
NA,TRBV5-4,TRBJ1-1,NA,15,CASSLGGSVNTEAFF,TGTGCCAGCAGCTTGGGGGGGTCAGTTAACACTGAAGCTTTCTTT
TRBD1,TRBV19,TRBJ1-2,NA,14,CASSTTGVGYGYTF,TGTGCCAGTAGTACGACAGGGGTGGGCTATGGCTACACCTTC